A selection of T cell receptor beta chains follows, all from one sample in a study of blood T cell repertoires in COVID-19. TCRdb keeps only in-frame clones here, not all; method: immunoSEQ multiplex PCR. The top ten clones hold more than 15% of a sample with around 140,000 clones, roughly 91% of them seen once. Sample: peripheral blood. Receptors originate from a man between 45 and 60 years old with active or convalescent COVID-19. Each CDR3 is given with its conserved first and last residue. D genes are given only for firm matches. Only part of the rows carry a size: once, few, many, or a class if the clone is expanded.

j_call | clone_size | d_call | v_call | cdr3_nt | cdr3_aa
TRBJ2-2 | . | TRBD1 | TRBV10-3 | TGTGCCATCAGCGGACAGGGGGGCTCAACCGGGGAGCTGTTTTTT | CAISGQGGSTGELFF
TRBJ1-5 | . | . | TRBV7-5 | TGTGTCAGAAGTTCGCAGGGGCGACGCAATCAGCCCCAGCATTTT | CVRSSQGRRNQPQHF
TRBJ1-6 | . | . | TRBV28 | TGTGCCAGCAGTCTGGGTCACAGAAATTCACCCCTCCACTTT | CASSLGHRNSPLHF
TRBJ1-4 | many | . | TRBV9 | TGTGCCAGCAGCAGCCGAGGCGGAAGCGGTGAAAAACTGTTTTTT | CASSSRGGSGEKLFF
TRBJ1-6 | . | TRBD1 | TRBV5-1 | TGCGCCAGCAGCCTGGGTCCTTCCGGGACAGGGGCTTCACCCCTCCACTTT | CASSLGPSGTGASPLHF
TRBJ2-1 | . | TRBD2 | TRBV10-3 | TGTGCCATCAGTGGCGGCGGGAGGGCACACAATGAGCAGTTCTTC | CAISGGGRAHNEQFF
TRBJ1-1 | . | TRBD1 | TRBV6-6 | TGTGCCAGCAGTTACCCCGACAGGGGTCGGGCTTTCTTT | CASSYPDRGRAFF
TRBJ2-1 | . | . | TRBV18 | TGTGCCAGCTCAGATTGGAGTATGGTCGGCCTGAATGAGCAGTTCTTC | CASSDWSMVGLNEQFF
TRBJ2-1 | . | . | TRBV7-8 | TGTGCCAGCACCTTAACCAGGTCCTACAATGAGCAGTTCTTC | CASTLTRSYNEQFF
TRBJ1-3 | . | . | TRBV11-2 | TGTGCCAGCACCGTCGGGTCCAGGGGTGGAAACACCATATATTTT | CASTVGSRGGNTIYF
TRBJ2-7 | . | TRBD1 | TRBV5-1 | TGCGCCAGCAGCTTGGACAGGGGTTTGTACGAGCAGTACTTC | CASSLDRGLYEQYF
TRBJ1-3 | few | TRBD1 | TRBV14 | TGTGCCAGCAGCCAAGGCGGGACAGCTTACTCTGGAAACACCATATATTTT | CASSQGGTAYSGNTIYF
TRBJ2-1 | . | . | TRBV6-5 | TGTGCCAGCAGTACCCGGGGGAACCACAATGAGCAGTTCTTC | CASSTRGNHNEQFF
TRBJ2-2 | once | TRBD2 | TRBV30 | TGTGCCTGGGTCTTGGGAGCGGGGGGGCCTTCCGGGGAGCTGTTTTTT | CAWVLGAGGPSGELFF
TRBJ2-6 | . | TRBD1 | TRBV3-1/TRBV3-2 | TGTGCCAGCACCCGGACAGGGCTGTCTGGGGCCAACGTCCTGACTTTC | CASTRTGLSGANVLTF
TRBJ1-1 | . | TRBD1 | TRBV6-5 | TGTGCCAGCAGTTACTCGGGACAGATTAACACTGAAGCTTTCTTT | CASSYSGQINTEAFF
TRBJ1-5 | . | TRBD1 | TRBV20-1 | TGCAGTGCTAGTGGGAGGGGGCTCGGCAATCAGCCCCAGCATTTT | CSASGRGLGNQPQHF
TRBJ2-1 | . | TRBD2 | TRBV11-3 | TGTGCCAGCAGCTTAGGGCTAGCGGGAGTGTACAATGAGCAGTTCTTC | CASSLGLAGVYNEQFF
TRBJ2-1 | . | TRBD2 | TRBV12-5 | TGTGCTAGTGGTTTGGGGTTAGCGGGGCCTTATGAGCAGTTCTTC | CASGLGLAGPYEQFF
TRBJ2-5 | . | TRBD2 | TRBV24-1 | TGTGCCACCAGTGATGAAGCGGGACTAGGTCAAGAGACCCAGTACTTC | CATSDEAGLGQETQYF
TRBJ1-1 | once | . | TRBV10-3 | TGTGCCATCAGTGAGTCAAAAGGGGACACTGAAGCTTTCTTT | CAISESKGDTEAFF
TRBJ2-7 | . | TRBD1 | TRBV10-3 | TGTGCCATCAGGGGAACAGGGGCCGCGAGCTCCTACGAGCAGTACTTC | CAIRGTGAASSYEQYF
TRBJ2-1 | . | . | TRBV21-1 | TGTGCCAGCAGCACTGCGGGGACTAGCGGGGGGTCTATCCTTTCCTACAATGAGCAGTTCTTC | CASSTAGTSGGSILSYNEQFF
TRBJ1-1 | . | . | TRBV7-2 | TGTGCCAGCAGCTTAGAGGCAGGGCGGACTGAAGCTTTCTTT | CASSLEAGRTEAFF
TRBJ1-4 | few | TRBD1 | TRBV11-2 | TGTGCCAGCAGCAGACGGACAGGGGAGAATGAAAAACTGTTTTTT | CASSRRTGENEKLFF
TRBJ1-2 | . | TRBD1 | TRBV6-5 | TGTGCCAGCAGTTACTTCGGGACAGGGCATGGCTACACCTTC | CASSYFGTGHGYTF
TRBJ1-2 | . | TRBD1 | TRBV12-5 | TGTGCTAGTCGACGAGGACAGGGACCATATGGCTACACCTTC | CASRRGQGPYGYTF
TRBJ2-3 | few | . | TRBV1 | TGCACCAGCAGGGGAGCTGGAGGGGGCACAGATACGCAGTATTTT | CTSRGAGGGTDTQYF
TRBJ2-7 | . | . | TRBV5-4 | TGTGCCAGCACCGCCGACAGGAGAGAAAACGAGCAGTACTTC | CASTADRRENEQYF
TRBJ1-2 | . | TRBD1 | TRBV5-5 | TGTGCCAGCAGCAGTCGGGACAGGGACTATGGCTACACCTTC | CASSSRDRDYGYTF
TRBJ1-3 | . | TRBD1 | TRBV30 | TGTGCCTGCGACAGGGGGTCAGGAAACACCATATATTTT | CACDRGSGNTIYF
TRBJ1-6 | . | TRBD1 | TRBV6-5 | TGTGCCAGCAGTTCCAACCAATTAGGGGGCTCACCCCTCCACTTT | CASSSNQLGGSPLHF
TRBJ2-2 | few | TRBD2 | TRBV3-1/TRBV3-2 | TGTGCCAGCAGCCGACTAGCGGGGGAGGACGGGGAGCTGTTTTTT | CASSRLAGEDGELFF
TRBJ2-3 | . | TRBD2 | TRBV13 | TGTGCCAGCAGCTTAGGGGAGGCCGACGGGACTATCCCTCCAGATACGCAGTATTTT | CASSLGEADGTIPPDTQYF